The 13 T cell receptor beta chains in this list originate from one sample, sequenced in a study of blood T cell repertoires in COVID-19. The data were produced by immunoSEQ multiplex PCR, yet TCRdb's version contains in-frame clones alone and is incomplete. The sample lists around 100,000 clones, around four fifths occurring once. Sequencing was performed on peripheral blood. These receptors were collected from a man in his 70s with active or convalescent COVID-19.

V is TRBV25-1 and J is TRBJ1-5; the match to TRBD1 covers 7 bases. The junction had 4 bases not matched to a gene; V was cut back by 3 bases and J by 5 bases. The CDR3 is made up of 14 amino acids. CDR1 MGHDK and CDR2 SYGVNS come from the germline V gene. The CDR3 sequence is CASSETGRHQPQHF. The CDR3 region has the DNA TGTGCCAGCAGTGAGACAGGGAGGCATCAGCCCCAGCATTTT.

There are a few counts of this clone. The chain recombines TRBV18 with TRBJ1-1; D not certain. The CDR3 is 14 amino acids. Trimming pared 3 bases from V and 1 base from J, leaving 9 bases between. Germline lookup yields CDR1 KGHSH and CDR2 LQKENI. CDR3 DNA: TGTGCCAGCTCACCGGCAGCGACGAACACTGAAGCTTTCTTT. Residues: CASSPAATNTEAFF.

V gene TRBV7-9 combines with J gene TRBJ2-7; weak D call: TRBD1 (5 bases). With 5 bases removed from V and 3 bases from J, the gap between germline ends came to 11 bases. The CDR3 contains 13 residues. Germline CDR1 SEHNR, CDR2 FQNEAQ (reference sequence). CDR3 loop: CASSPGAFYEQYF. CDR3 DNA: TGTGCCAGCAGCCCTGGGGCCTTCTACGAGCAGTACTTC.

The chain has TRBV4-2 and TRBJ1-5, with a weak D call TRBD1 (5 bases). V gave up 0 bases and J gave up 4 bases, with 13 bases separating them. CDR3 size: 16 residues. Germline CDR1 reads LGHNA; CDR2 reads YNFKEQ. The CDR3 nucleotides read TGTGCCAGCAGCCAAGAATTGAGACAGTTAAATCAGCCCCAGCATTTT. It encodes CASSQELRQLNQPQHF.

This clone came up once. The V gene is TRBV4-1, the J gene TRBJ2-3; 9 positions agree with TRBD2. The CDR3 is 17 amino acids. Trimming took 4 bases from V and 2 from J; bases not matched to a gene: 10. Germline CDR1 MGHRA, CDR2 YSYEKL. CDR3 DNA: TGCGCCAGCAGCCTCCACGGGACTAGCAGGAACACAGATACGCAGTATTTT. Translating gives CASSLHGTSRNTDTQYF.

The genes are TRBV9 and TRBJ2-5, with 14 bases identical to TRBD2. The V segment lost 3 bases and the J segment 5 bases; nucleotides outside the gene matches: 6. The CDR3 runs 16 residues. Per germline, CDR1 SGDLS and CDR2 YYNGEE. Here the CDR3 DNA reads TGTGCCAGCAGCGACCGACTAGCGGGGGGGCTGGAGACCCAGTACTTC. Translated: CASSDRLAGGLETQYF. The whole variable domain, filled in from reference TRBV9 and TRBJ2-5, reads DSGVTQTPKHLITATGQRVTLRCSPRSGDLSVYWYQQSLDQGLQFLIQYYNGEERAKGNILERFSAQQFPDLHSELNLSSLELGDSALYFCASSDRLAGGLETQYFGPGTRLLVL.

The chain combines TRBV5-5 with TRBJ2-7, with 7 bases identical to TRBD1. From germline, CDR1 is SGHKS and CDR2 YYEKEE (reference sequence). The CDR3 totals 17 residues. J gave up 1 base and V 0 bases, and 10 bases lay outside the gene matches. In nucleotides, the CDR3 is TGTGCCAGCAGCTTGGATGCAAGGGGGCTCTTATCCTACGAGCAGTACTTC. Amino acid sequence: CASSLDARGLLSYEQYF. Combining the CDR3 with reference TRBV5-5 and TRBJ2-7 gives the whole variable domain DAGVTQSPTHLIKTRGQQVTLRCSPISGHKSVSWYQQVLGQGPQFIFQYYEKEERGRGNFPDRFSARQFPNYSSELNVNALLLGDSALYLCASSLDARGLLSYEQYFGPGTRLTVT.

As concerns this clone: The same CDR3 arises from other DNA sequences in this sample as well. J is TRBJ2-5 and V is TRBV6-1; no clear D. The germline gives CDR1 MNHNS, CDR2 SASEGT. Trimming removed 3 bases at V and 5 bases at J, with 10 bases between. The length of the CDR3 is 13 residues. CDR3 amino acids: CASSEVLEETQYF. As DNA, the CDR3 is TGTGCCAGCAGTGAGGTTCTGGAGGAGACCCAGTACTTC.

This chain links TRBV24-1 with TRBJ2-1, with TRBD2 matching over 8 bases. J lost 3 bases, V lost 3 bases, and 3 bases had no gene match. The CDR3 contains 15 residues. Germline CDR1 KGHDR, CDR2 SFDVKD. Here the CDR3 reads CATSDPGLGYNEQFF. In DNA, the CDR3 is TGTGCCACCAGTGATCCGGGACTAGGCTACAATGAGCAGTTCTTC.

The chain carries TRBV25-1 and TRBJ2-5, with 8 bases fitting TRBD1. V lost 5 bases, J lost 2 bases, and 13 bases stayed unmatched. Germline CDR1 is MGHDK and CDR2 is SYGVNS. This CDR3 is built from 17 residues. The CDR3: CASSKGQGARWQETQYF. In DNA form, the CDR3 reads TGTGCCAGCAGTAAGGGGCAGGGGGCGAGGTGGCAAGAGACCCAGTACTTC.

The rearrangement uses TRBV9 and TRBJ1-3; 7 bases align to TRBD1. Germline V gene lookup returns CDR1 SGDLS and CDR2 YYNGEE. This CDR3 comprises 17 residues. V shed 4 bases, J shed 0 bases, and the junction held 10 bases outside the gene matches. In DNA, the CDR3 is TGTGCCAGCAGCCCATACCCTGACAGGGCCTCTGGAAACACCATATATTTT. Amino acids: CASSPYPDRASGNTIYF.

This clone was seen a few times. The chain joins TRBV11-2 to TRBJ2-3, with 12 bases that match TRBD2. Trimming cost V 4 bases and J 3 bases; bases outside gene matches: 2. From germline, CDR1 is SGHAT and CDR2 FQNNGV. The CDR3 runs 15 residues. CDR3 loop: CASSSSGRGTDTQYF. DNA of the CDR3: TGTGCCAGCAGCTCTAGCGGGAGGGGGACAGATACGCAGTATTTT.

The chain is built from TRBV30 and TRBJ1-5; D gene ambiguous. This CDR3 contains 15 residues. V was trimmed by 0 bases and J by 0 bases, leaving 9 bases between them. Looked up from germline, CDR1 is GTSNPN and CDR2 is SVGIG (reference sequence). CDR3 nucleotide sequence: TGTGCCTGGAGTGTACGCGGATATAGCAATCAGCCCCAGCATTTT. It encodes CAWSVRGYSNQPQHF.